A selection of T cell receptor beta chains follows, all from one sample in a study of blood T cell repertoires in COVID-19. TCRdb's table, derived via immunoSEQ multiplex PCR, lists solely in-frame clones and lacks some. Of some 75,000 clones listed, approximately 90% were seen once; the top ten hold around 0.6%. Specimen: peripheral blood. The receptors were sampled from a man aged 55 to 70 with acute or convalescent COVID-19. Both conserved end residues are part of each CDR3. The D gene is left open where the match is weak. Some rows mark clone size as missing; the rest say once, few, many or name a class of expanded clone.

d_gene | len | j_gene | v_gene | abundance | CDR3nt | CDR3aa
TRBD2 | 13 | TRBJ2-5 | TRBV11-3 | . | TGTGCCAGCAGCCGACTAGCGGGAGAGACCCAGTACTTC | CASSRLAGETQYF
. | 12 | TRBJ1-1 | TRBV9 | . | TGTGCCAGCAGCGTAGTTTCGAGTGAAGCTTTCTTT | CASSVVSSEAFF
TRBD2 | 17 | TRBJ2-2 | TRBV24-1 | . | TGTGCCACCAGTGATTTCGCCAGCGGGAGTGTCACCGGGGAGCTGTTTTTT | CATSDFASGSVTGELFF
TRBD2 | 14 | TRBJ2-2 | TRBV29-1 | . | TGCAGCGTGAAGCTAGCGGGAAACACCGGGGAGCTGTTTTTT | CSVKLAGNTGELFF
. | 13 | TRBJ2-7 | TRBV14 | . | TGTGCCAGCAGCCAGGCAGGTGTCAACGAGCAGTACTTC | CASSQAGVNEQYF
TRBD2 | 16 | TRBJ2-7 | TRBV14 | . | TGTGCCAGCAGCCCTATAGCGGGTGACGGGGGCTACGAGCAGTACTTC | CASSPIAGDGGYEQYF
. | 14 | TRBJ2-1 | TRBV3-1/TRBV3-2 | . | TGTGCCAGCAGCCAAGGGGTCAGGGGAGATGAGCAGTTCTTC | CASSQGVRGDEQFF
TRBD1 | 15 | TRBJ1-4 | TRBV18 | . | TGTGCCAGCTCAGCCGACAGGGGGACTAATGAAAAACTGTTTTTT | CASSADRGTNEKLFF
TRBD1 | 17 | TRBJ2-7 | TRBV28 | once | TGTGCCAGCAGTCCCCTTGGAGGGCAGGGGGCCCCCTACGAGCAGTACTTC | CASSPLGGQGAPYEQYF
. | 13 | TRBJ2-7 | TRBV11-3 | . | TGTGCCAGCAGCTTCCCAGGGGCCTACGAGCAGTACTTC | CASSFPGAYEQYF
TRBD1 | 16 | TRBJ2-7 | TRBV11-2 | . | TGTGCCAGCAGCTTAGATCCCGGGACAGGGAGCTACGAGCAGTACTTC | CASSLDPGTGSYEQYF
. | 15 | TRBJ2-2 | TRBV7-8 | . | TGTGCCAGCAGCTTACTAGGTCAGAACACCGGGGAGCTGTTTTTT | CASSLLGQNTGELFF
TRBD1 | 17 | TRBJ1-1 | TRBV5-1 | . | TGCGCCAGCAGCTTGGCGACAGGGGACAGTGTGAACACTGAAGCTTTCTTT | CASSLATGDSVNTEAFF
. | 14 | TRBJ2-5 | TRBV4-1 | . | TGCGCCAGCAGCCAAGATAACGGAGGGGAGACCCAGTACTTC | CASSQDNGGETQYF
. | 14 | TRBJ2-5 | TRBV10-3 | . | TGTGCCATCAGTGAGTCGCAGGGGCAAGAGACCCAGTACTTC | CAISESQGQETQYF
TRBD1 | 14 | TRBJ1-3 | TRBV6-5 | . | TGTGCCAGCAGGGGGACAGGGGTCTGGAACACCATATATTTT | CASRGTGVWNTIYF
TRBD2 | 13 | TRBJ2-1 | TRBV29-1 | . | TGCAGCGCCGGGACTAGCGGTCGGAATGAGCAGTTCTTC | CSAGTSGRNEQFF
. | 14 | TRBJ2-1 | TRBV24-1 | few | TGTGCCACCAGTGATACCACAGGATACAATGAGCAGTTCTTC | CATSDTTGYNEQFF
. | 14 | TRBJ1-1 | TRBV7-9 | . | TGTGCCAGCAGCTTAGGAGGAGGGGACACTGAAGCTTTCTTT | CASSLGGGDTEAFF
. | 13 | TRBJ2-1 | TRBV20-1 | . | TGCAGTGCTAGTCCCGGCAGGGAAAATGAGCAGTTCTTC | CSASPGRENEQFF
TRBD1 | 15 | TRBJ2-7 | TRBV11-2 | . | TGTGCCAGCAGCTTCCCCTACAGGGGGAGGTACGAGCAGTACTTC | CASSFPYRGRYEQYF
. | 13 | TRBJ1-6 | TRBV11-3 | . | TGTGCCAGCAGCTTAGATCCGAGTTCACCCCTCCACTTT | CASSLDPSSPLHF
. | 13 | TRBJ2-7 | TRBV7-3 | few | TGTGCCAGCAGCTTAACCCCAGGGGACGAGCAGTACTTC | CASSLTPGDEQYF
TRBD1 | 15 | TRBJ2-3 | TRBV5-1 | . | TGCGCCAGCAGCTTTAGAGGGGGCGGCACAGATACGCAGTATTTT | CASSFRGGGTDTQYF
. | 11 | TRBJ2-5 | TRBV27 | . | TGTGCCAGCAAGGGGGGGGCCTGGGGGTACTTC | CASKGGAWGYF
TRBD2 | 15 | TRBJ2-3 | TRBV10-3 | . | TGTGCCATCAGGCGGGGACTAGCCGACACAGATACGCAGTATTTT | CAIRRGLADTDTQYF
TRBD1 | 14 | TRBJ2-2 | TRBV10-3 | . | TGTGCCATCAGTGGACAGGGGAACACCGGGGAGCTGTTTTTT | CAISGQGNTGELFF
. | 15 | TRBJ2-7 | TRBV5-1 | . | TGCGCCAGCAGCTTGGACGGCAGGGGTGTAAACGAGCAGTACTTC | CASSLDGRGVNEQYF
TRBD1 | 15 | TRBJ1-2 | TRBV5-1 | . | TGCGCCAGCAGCTTATCGAAAGGGGGCGCAGATGGCTACACCTTC | CASSLSKGGADGYTF
TRBD1 | 14 | TRBJ1-1 | TRBV4-1 | few | TGCGCCAGCAGCCGAGACAGGGGCGGCACTGAAGCTTTCTTT | CASSRDRGGTEAFF
TRBD2 | 15 | TRBJ2-1 | TRBV10-3 | . | TGTGCCATCAGTAATGGACTAGCGACATACAATGAGCAGTTCTTC | CAISNGLATYNEQFF
. | 14 | TRBJ1-6 | TRBV7-9 | . | TGTGCCAGCAGCTTAGCCGAGACAGGCTATCCGGTCCACTTT | CASSLAETGYPVHF
TRBD2 | 15 | TRBJ2-1 | TRBV10-2 | . | TGCGCCAGCAGACATAGCGGGGCATCCTACAATGAGCAGTTCTTC | CASRHSGASYNEQFF
. | 14 | TRBJ1-1 | TRBV5-1 | . | TGCGCCAGCGGGAAGGAGGCCGGTGGCACTGAAGCTTTCTTT | CASGKEAGGTEAFF
TRBD1 | 16 | TRBJ1-3 | TRBV7-6 | once | TGTGCCAGCAGCTCCTACCGGGACAGCTCTGGAAACACCATATATTTT | CASSSYRDSSGNTIYF
TRBD1 | 15 | TRBJ2-1 | TRBV18 | once | TGTGCCAGCTCACCTATCCAGGACAGGGCAAGTGAGCAGTTCTTC | CASSPIQDRASEQFF
. | 15 | TRBJ2-2 | TRBV5-1 | once | TGCGCCAGCAGCTTGACCGTTTCGGGCACCGGGGAGCTGTTTTTT | CASSLTVSGTGELFF
. | 14 | TRBJ2-7 | TRBV19 | . | TGTGCCAGTAGTATCGCGGGACAGCTCTACGAGCAGTACTTC | CASSIAGQLYEQYF
TRBD1 | 14 | TRBJ2-7 | TRBV19 | . | TGTGCCAGTAGTCCGGGACAGGGGACCTACGAGCAGTACTTC | CASSPGQGTYEQYF
. | 14 | TRBJ1-5 | TRBV6-5 | . | TGTGCCAGCAGAACCAGAGCAGGCCATCAGCCCCAGCATTTT | CASRTRAGHQPQHF
. | 16 | TRBJ2-2 | TRBV11-2 | . | TGTGCCAGCAGCACACAGGGAGATGTGTTGACCGGGGAGCTGTTTTTT | CASSTQGDVLTGELFF
. | 18 | TRBJ1-5 | TRBV19 | . | TGTGCCAGTAGTATCCCGGTCGCAGGGTTTTCTAGCAATCAGCCCCAGCATTTT | CASSIPVAGFSSNQPQHF
. | 14 | TRBJ1-1 | TRBV18 | . | TGTGCCAGCTCACCACCGTTCGGGTACACTGAAGCTTTCTTT | CASSPPFGYTEAFF
. | 11 | TRBJ2-5 | TRBV14 | . | TGTGCCAGCAGCCACGGAGAGACCCAGTACTTC | CASSHGETQYF
. | 14 | TRBJ2-5 | TRBV7-3 | . | TGTGCCAGCAGCTTAGTGGGGGCTCAAGAGACCCAGTACTTC | CASSLVGAQETQYF